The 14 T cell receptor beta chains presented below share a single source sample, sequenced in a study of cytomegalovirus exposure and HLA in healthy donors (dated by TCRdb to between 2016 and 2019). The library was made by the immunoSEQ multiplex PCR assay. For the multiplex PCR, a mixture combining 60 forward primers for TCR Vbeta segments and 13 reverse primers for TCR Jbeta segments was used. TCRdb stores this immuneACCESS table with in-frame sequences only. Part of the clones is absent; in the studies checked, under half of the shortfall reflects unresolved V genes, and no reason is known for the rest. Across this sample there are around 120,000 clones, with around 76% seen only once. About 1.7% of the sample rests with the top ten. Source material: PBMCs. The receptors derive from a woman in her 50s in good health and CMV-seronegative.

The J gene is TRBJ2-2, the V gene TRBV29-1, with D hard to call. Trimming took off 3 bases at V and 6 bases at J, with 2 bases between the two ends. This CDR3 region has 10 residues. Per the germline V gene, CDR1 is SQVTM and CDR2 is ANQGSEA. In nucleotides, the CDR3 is TGCAGCGTTGACTCCGGGGAGCTGTTTTTT. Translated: CSVDSGELFF.

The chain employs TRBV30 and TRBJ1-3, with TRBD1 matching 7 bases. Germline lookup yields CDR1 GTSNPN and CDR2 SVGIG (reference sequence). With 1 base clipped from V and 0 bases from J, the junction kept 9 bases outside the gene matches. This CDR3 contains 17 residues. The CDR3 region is CAWSAGQYFVSGNTIYF. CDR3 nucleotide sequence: TGTGCCTGGAGTGCGGGACAGTATTTCGTCTCTGGAAACACCATATATTTT.

DNA for the CDR3: TGTGCCAGCAGCGTGTCGGGAGCAACTAATGAAAAACTGTTTTTT. Translated, it gives CASSVSGATNEKLFF. This chain connects TRBV7-2 to TRBJ1-4, with no clear D. V lost 5 bases to trimming and J lost 0 bases, with 10 bases between them. The CDR3 consists of 15 residues. Germline V gives CDR1 SGHTA, CDR2 FQGNSA.

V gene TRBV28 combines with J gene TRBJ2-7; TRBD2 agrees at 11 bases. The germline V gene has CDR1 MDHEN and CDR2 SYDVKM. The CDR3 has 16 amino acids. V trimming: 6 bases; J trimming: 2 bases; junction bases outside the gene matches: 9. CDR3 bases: TGTGCCAGCAGCACCCATAGCGGGAGGGCCCCCTACGAGCAGTACTTC. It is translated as CASSTHSGRAPYEQYF. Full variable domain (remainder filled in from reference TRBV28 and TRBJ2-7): DVKVTQSSRYLVKRTGEKVFLECVQDMDHENMFWYRQDPGLGLRLIYFSYDVKMKEKGDIPEGYSVSREKKERFSLILESASTNQTSMYLCASSTHSGRAPYEQYFGPGTRLTVT.

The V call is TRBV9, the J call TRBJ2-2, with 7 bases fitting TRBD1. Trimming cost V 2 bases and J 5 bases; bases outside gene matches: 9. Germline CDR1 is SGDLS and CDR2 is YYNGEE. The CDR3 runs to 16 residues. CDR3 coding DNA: TGTGCCAGCAGCGTCCTCCTGGACAGGCTAACCGGGGAGCTGTTTTTT. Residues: CASSVLLDRLTGELFF.

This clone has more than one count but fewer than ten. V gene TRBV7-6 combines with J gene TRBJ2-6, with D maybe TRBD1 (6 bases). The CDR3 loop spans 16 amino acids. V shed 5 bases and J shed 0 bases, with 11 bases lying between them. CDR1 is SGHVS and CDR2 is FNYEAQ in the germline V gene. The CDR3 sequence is CASSLGQNSGANVLTF. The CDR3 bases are TGTGCCAGCAGCCTCGGACAGAACTCTGGGGCCAACGTCCTGACTTTC.

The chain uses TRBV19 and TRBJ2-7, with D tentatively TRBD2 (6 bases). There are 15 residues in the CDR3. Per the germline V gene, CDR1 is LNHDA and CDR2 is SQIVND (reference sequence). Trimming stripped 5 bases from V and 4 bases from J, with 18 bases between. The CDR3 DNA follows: TGTGCCAGTAGTCCATCGGTAGCGGCGACGTACGAGCAGTACGTC. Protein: CASSPSVAATYEQYV.

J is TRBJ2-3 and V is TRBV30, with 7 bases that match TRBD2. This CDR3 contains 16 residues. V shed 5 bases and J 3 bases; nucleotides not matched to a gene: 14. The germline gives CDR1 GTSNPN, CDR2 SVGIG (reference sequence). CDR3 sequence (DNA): TGTGCCTGGGGCGGAACTAGCGTTAGTCGGACAGATACGCAGTATTTT. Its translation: CAWGGTSVSRTDTQYF.

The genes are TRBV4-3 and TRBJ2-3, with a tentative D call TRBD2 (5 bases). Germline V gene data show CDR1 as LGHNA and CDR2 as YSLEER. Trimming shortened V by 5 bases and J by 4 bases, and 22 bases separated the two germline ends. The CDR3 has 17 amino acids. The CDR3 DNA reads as TGCGCCAGCAGCGGAGGCCCCGCCTCGAGCGAGTCAGATACGCAGTATTTT. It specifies CASSGGPASSESDTQYF.

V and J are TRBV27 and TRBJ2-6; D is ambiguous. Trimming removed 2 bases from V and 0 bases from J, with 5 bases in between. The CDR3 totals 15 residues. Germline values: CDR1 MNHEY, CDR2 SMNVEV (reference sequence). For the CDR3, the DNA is TGTGCCAGCAGTTTAGGCGGCTCTGGGGCCAACGTCCTGACTTTC. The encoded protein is CASSLGGSGANVLTF. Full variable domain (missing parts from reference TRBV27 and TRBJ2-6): EAQVTQNPRYLITVTGKKLTVTCSQNMNHEYMSWYRQDPGLGLRQIYYSMNVEVTDKGDVPEGYKVSRKEKRNFPLILESPSPNQTSLYFCASSLGGSGANVLTFGAGSRLTVL.

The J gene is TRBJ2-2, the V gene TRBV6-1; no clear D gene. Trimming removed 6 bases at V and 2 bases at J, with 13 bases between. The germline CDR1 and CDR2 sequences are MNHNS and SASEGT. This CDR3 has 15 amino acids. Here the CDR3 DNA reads TGTGCCAGCAGACCCCTGGGCAGAAACACCGGGGAGCTGTTTTTT. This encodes CASRPLGRNTGELFF.

The CDR3 sequence: CASSTGGYNEQFF. CDR3 coding DNA: TGTGCCAGCAGTACAGGGGGCTACAATGAGCAGTTCTTC. V usage is TRBV7-8 and J usage is TRBJ2-1, with 8 bases that match TRBD1. Germline V CDR1 and CDR2: SGHVS, FQNEAQ. Trimming cost V 6 bases and J 3 bases; bases outside gene matches: 1. The CDR3 sequence is 13 residues long.

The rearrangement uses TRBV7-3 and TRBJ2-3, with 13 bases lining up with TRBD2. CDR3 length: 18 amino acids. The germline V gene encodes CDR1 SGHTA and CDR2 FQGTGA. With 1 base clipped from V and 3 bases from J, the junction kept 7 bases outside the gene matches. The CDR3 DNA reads TGTGCCAGCAGCTTAATCTCGACTAGCGGGAGGCGAACAGATACGCAGTATTTT. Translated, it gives CASSLISTSGRRTDTQYF.

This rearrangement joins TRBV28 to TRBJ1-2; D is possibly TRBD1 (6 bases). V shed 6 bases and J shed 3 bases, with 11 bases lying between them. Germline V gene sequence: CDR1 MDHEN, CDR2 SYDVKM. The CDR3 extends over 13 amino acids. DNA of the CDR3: TGTGCCAGCAGCCCAGGGACATACTATGGCTACACCTTC. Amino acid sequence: CASSPGTYYGYTF.